This T cell receptor beta chain derives from a study of T cell responses to AZD1222 COVID-19 vaccine. With respect to this clone: Its target is not known.

Study-wide points: Unmutated variant regions reportedly attract nearly half of all spike-specific TCRs.

Germline V CDR1 and CDR2: SGHDN, FVKESK. Germline trimming cut 4 bases from V and 0 bases from J; bases unmatched to any gene: 4. This CDR3 comprises 15 residues. The repertoire was sequenced with immunoSEQ multiplex PCR; TCRdb's copy has only in-frame clones and lacks some. The table shows about 160,000 clones, with about 89% occurring only once. This specimen consisted of peripheral blood, obtained on day 0 of AZD1222 vaccination. This receptor was obtained from an adult in good health. V usage is TRBV14 and J usage is TRBJ2-3, with TRBD1 matching over 7 bases. CDR3 sequence: CASSPTGASTDTQYF. In nucleotides, the CDR3 is TGTGCCAGCAGCCCCACAGGGGCCAGCACAGATACGCAGTATTTT.